This T cell receptor (beta chain) was sequenced for a study of blood T cell repertoires in COVID-19. Looking at the study overall: Acute-phase and convalescent COVID-19 samples originated in the United States, Italy and Spain.

The CDR3 runs 12 residues. With 5 bases removed from V and 6 bases from J, the gap between germline ends came to 11 bases. Recruitment covered roughly 24 US areas and drew participants whose ages spanned roughly 18 to 95 years. Recovered participants had two consecutive negative NP/OP PCR tests, healthcare professional clearance, or symptom resolution. Study processing details: Estimated nucleated cell counts came from reference gene primer amplification. Libraries were prepared by immunoSEQ multiplex PCR; TCRdb keeps only in-frame clonotypes and omits some of them. V and J calls and clone size are as listed in that table; D and trimming were resolved from the DNA. In the table there are some 390,000 clones, 80% to 90% of which are singletons.

This receptor was obtained from a man between 25 and 39 years old who had recovered from COVID-19. The sequencing input was PBMCs or T cells enriched from blood (not recorded which). V and J are TRBV12-3 or TRBV12-4 and TRBJ2-7; maybe TRBD1 (5 bases). CDR3 sequence reads: CASSPGRGEQYF. The CDR3, as DNA: TGTGCCAGCAGTCCAGGTAGGGGCGAGCAGTACTTC.